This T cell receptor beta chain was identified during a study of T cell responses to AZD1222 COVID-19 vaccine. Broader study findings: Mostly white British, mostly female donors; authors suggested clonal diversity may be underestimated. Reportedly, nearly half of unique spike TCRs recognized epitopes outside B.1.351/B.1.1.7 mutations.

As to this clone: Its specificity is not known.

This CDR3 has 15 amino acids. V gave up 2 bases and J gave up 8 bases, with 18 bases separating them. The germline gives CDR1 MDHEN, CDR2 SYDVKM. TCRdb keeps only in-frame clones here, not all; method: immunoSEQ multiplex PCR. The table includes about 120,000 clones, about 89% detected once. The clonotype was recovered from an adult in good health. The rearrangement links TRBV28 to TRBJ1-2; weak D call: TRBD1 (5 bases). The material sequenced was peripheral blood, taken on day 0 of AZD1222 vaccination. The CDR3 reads CASSLRSRGRWGYTF. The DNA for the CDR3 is TGTGCCAGCAGTTTAAGGTCGAGGGGACGCTGGGGCTACACCTTC.